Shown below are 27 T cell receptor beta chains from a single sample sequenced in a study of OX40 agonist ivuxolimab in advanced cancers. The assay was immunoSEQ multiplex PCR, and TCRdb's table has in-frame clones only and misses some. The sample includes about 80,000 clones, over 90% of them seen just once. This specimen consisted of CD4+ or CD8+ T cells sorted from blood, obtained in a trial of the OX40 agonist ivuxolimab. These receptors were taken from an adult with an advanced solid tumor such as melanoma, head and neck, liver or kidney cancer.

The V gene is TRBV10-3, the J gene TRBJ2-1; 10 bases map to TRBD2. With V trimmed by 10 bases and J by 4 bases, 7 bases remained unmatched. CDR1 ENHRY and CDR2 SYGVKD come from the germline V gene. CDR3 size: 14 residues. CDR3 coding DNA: TGTGCCACCGCGCTGACTAGCGGGTACAATGAGCAGTTCTTC. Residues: CATALTSGYNEQFF.

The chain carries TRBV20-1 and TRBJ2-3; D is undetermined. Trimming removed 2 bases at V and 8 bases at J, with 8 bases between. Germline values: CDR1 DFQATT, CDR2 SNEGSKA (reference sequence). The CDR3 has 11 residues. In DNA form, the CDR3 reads TGCAGTGCTAGACACGGAATTACGCAGTATTTT. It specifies CSARHGITQYF.

CDR3 coding DNA: TGTGCCAGCTCACCGGACAAATACAATGAGCAGTTCTTC. Its translation is CASSPDKYNEQFF. This chain connects TRBV18 to TRBJ2-1; D is possibly TRBD1 (5 bases). CDR1 is KGHSH and CDR2 is LQKENI in the germline V gene. There are 13 residues in the CDR3. V shed 3 bases and J shed 4 bases, with 7 bases lying between them.

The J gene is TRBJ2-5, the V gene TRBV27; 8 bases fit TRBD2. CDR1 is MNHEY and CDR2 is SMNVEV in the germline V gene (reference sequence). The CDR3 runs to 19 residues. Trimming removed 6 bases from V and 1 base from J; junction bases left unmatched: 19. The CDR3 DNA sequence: TGTGCCAGCAGCCCATCGAGGGTAGCGGGATTTGCACTCCAAGAGACCCAGTACTTC. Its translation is CASSPSRVAGFALQETQYF.

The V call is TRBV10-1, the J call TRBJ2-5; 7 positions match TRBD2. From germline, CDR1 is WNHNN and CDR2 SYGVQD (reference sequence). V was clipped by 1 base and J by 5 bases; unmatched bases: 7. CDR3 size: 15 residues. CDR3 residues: CASSEWKAGAETQYF. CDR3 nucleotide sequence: TGCGCCAGCAGTGAGTGGAAGGCGGGAGCGGAGACCCAGTACTTC.

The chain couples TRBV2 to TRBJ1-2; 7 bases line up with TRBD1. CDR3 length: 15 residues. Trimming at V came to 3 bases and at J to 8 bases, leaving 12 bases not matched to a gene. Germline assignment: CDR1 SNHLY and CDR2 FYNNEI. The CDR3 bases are TGTGCCAGCAGTGACCTGACAGGGCCTAAAGGCGGCTACACCTTC. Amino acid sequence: CASSDLTGPKGGYTF.

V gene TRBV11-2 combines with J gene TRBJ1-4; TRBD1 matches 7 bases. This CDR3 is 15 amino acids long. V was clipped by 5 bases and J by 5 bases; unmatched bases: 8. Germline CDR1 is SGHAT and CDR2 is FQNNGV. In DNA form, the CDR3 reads TGTGCCAGCAGCGTACGGGACAGAGGGAATGAAAAACTGTTTTTT. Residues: CASSVRDRGNEKLFF.

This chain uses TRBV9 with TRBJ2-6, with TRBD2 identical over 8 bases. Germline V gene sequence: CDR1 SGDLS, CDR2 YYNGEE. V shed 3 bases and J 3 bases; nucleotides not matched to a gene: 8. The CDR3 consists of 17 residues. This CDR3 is CASSEGLVGGGANVLTF. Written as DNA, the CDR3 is TGTGCCAGCAGCGAGGGACTAGTCGGGGGTGGGGCCAACGTCCTGACTTTC. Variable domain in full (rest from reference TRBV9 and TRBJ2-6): DSGVTQTPKHLITATGQRVTLRCSPRSGDLSVYWYQQSLDQGLQFLIQYYNGEERAKGNILERFSAQQFPDLHSELNLSSLELGDSALYFCASSEGLVGGGANVLTFGAGSRLTVL.

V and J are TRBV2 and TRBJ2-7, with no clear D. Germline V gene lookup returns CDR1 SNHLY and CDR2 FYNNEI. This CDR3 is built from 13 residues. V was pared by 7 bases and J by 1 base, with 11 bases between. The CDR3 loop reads CASKFYLSYEQYF. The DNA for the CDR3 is TGTGCCAGCAAGTTCTATCTTTCCTACGAGCAGTACTTC.

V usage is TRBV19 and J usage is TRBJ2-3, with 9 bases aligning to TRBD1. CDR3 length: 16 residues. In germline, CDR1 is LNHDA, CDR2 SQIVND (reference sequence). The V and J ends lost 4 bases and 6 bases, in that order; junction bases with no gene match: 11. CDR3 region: CASSSAGTGWEDTQYF. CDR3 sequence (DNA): TGTGCCAGTAGTAGCGCCGGGACAGGGTGGGAGGATACGCAGTATTTT.

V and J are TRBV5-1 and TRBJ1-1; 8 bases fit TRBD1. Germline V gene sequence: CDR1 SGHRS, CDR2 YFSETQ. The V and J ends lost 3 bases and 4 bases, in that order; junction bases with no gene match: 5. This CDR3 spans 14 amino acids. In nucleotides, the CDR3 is TGCGCCAGCAGCTACAGGGGGGACGCCACTGAAGCTTTCTTT. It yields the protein CASSYRGDATEAFF. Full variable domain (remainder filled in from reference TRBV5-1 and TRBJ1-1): KAGVTQTPRYLIKTRGQQVTLSCSPISGHRSVSWYQQTPGQGLQFLFEYFSETQRNKGNFPGRFSGRQFSNSRSEMNVSTLELGDSALYLCASSYRGDATEAFFGQGTRLTVV.

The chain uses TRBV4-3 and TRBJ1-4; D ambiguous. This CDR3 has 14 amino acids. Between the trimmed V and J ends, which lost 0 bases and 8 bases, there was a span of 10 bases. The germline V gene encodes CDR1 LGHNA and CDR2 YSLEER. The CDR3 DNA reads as TGCGCCAGCAGCCAAGAAGTGACTTCAGAAAAACTGTTTTTT. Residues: CASSQEVTSEKLFF.

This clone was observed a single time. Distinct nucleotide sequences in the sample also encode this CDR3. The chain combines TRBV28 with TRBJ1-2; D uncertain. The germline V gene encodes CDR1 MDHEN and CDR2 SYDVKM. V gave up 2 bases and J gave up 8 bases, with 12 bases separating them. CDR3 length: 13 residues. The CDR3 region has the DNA TGTGCCAGCAGTTTACGGAGGGTTGGAGGCTACACCTTC. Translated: CASSLRRVGGYTF.

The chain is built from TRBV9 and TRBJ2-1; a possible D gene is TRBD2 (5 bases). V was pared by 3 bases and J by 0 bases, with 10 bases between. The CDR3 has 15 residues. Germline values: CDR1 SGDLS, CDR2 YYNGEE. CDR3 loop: CASSAGVNSYNEQFF. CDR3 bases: TGTGCCAGCAGCGCCGGGGTCAACTCCTACAATGAGCAGTTCTTC.

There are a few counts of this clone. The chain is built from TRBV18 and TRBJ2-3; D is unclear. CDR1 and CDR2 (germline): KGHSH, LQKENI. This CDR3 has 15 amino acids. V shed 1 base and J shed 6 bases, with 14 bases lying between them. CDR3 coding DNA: TGTGCCAGCTCACCACTAGGGAATTCATGGGATACGCAGTATTTT. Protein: CASSPLGNSWDTQYF.

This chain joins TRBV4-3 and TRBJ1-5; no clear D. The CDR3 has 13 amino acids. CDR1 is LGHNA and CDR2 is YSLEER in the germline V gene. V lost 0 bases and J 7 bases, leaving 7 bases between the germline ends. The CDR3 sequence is CASSQDWKQPQHF. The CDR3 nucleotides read TGCGCCAGCAGCCAAGATTGGAAGCAGCCCCAGCATTTT.

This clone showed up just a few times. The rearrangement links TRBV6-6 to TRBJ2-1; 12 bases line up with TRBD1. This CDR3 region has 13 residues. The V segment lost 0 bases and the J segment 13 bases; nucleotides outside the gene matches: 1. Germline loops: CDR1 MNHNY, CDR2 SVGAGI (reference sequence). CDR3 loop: CASSYSGQGAQFF. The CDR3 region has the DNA TGTGCCAGCAGTTACTCGGGACAGGGGGCACAGTTCTTC.

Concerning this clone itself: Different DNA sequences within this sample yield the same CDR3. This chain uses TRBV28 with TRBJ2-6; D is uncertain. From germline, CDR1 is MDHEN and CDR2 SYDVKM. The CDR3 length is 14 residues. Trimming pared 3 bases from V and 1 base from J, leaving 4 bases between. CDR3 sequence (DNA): TGTGCCAGCAGTTTGACGTCTGGGGCCAACGTCCTGACTTTC. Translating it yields CASSLTSGANVLTF.

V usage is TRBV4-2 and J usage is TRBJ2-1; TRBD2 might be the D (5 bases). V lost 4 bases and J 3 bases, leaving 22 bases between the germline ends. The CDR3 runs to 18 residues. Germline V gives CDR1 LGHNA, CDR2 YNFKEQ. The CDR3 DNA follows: TGTGCCAGCAGCCCTTCTACCCCGGGGAGCCCCCTCTACAATGAGCAGTTCTTC. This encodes CASSPSTPGSPLYNEQFF.

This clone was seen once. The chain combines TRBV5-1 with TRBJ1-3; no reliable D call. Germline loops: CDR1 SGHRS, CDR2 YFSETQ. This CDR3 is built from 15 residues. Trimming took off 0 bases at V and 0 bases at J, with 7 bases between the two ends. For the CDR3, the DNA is TGCGCCAGCAGCTTGGGGGATTCCTCTGGAAACACCATATATTTT. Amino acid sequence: CASSLGDSSGNTIYF.

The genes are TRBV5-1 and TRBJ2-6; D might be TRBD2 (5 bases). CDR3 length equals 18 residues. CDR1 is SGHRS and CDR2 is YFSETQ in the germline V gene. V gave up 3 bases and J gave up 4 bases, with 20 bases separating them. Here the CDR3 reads CASSSKGLAPSGANVLTF. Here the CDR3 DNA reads TGCGCCAGCAGCTCGAAGGGTCTAGCTCCCTCCGGGGCCAACGTCCTGACTTTC.

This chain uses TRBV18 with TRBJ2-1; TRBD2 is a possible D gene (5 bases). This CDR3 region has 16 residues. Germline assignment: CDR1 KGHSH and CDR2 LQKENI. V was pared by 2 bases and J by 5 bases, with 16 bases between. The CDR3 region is CASSPGRVPGNNEQFF. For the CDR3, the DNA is TGTGCCAGCTCACCAGGTCGAGTACCCGGGAACAATGAGCAGTTCTTC.

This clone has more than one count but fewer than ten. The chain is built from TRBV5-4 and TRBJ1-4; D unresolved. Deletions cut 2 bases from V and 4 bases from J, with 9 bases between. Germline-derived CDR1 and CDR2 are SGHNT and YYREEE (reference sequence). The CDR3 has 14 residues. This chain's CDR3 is CASSFGQNNEKLFF. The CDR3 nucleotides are TGTGCCAGCAGCTTTGGTCAGAATAATGAAAAACTGTTTTTT.

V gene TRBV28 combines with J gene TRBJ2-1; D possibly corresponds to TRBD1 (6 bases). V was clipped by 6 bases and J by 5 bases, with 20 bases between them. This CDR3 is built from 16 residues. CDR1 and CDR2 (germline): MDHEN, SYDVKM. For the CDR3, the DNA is TGTGCCAGCAGCACCGTGACAGGCTTCCGAAACAATGAGCAGTTCTTC. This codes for CASSTVTGFRNNEQFF. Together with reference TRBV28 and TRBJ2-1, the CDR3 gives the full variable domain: DVKVTQSSRYLVKRTGEKVFLECVQDMDHENMFWYRQDPGLGLRLIYFSYDVKMKEKGDIPEGYSVSREKKERFSLILESASTNQTSMYLCASSTVTGFRNNEQFFGPGTRLTVL.

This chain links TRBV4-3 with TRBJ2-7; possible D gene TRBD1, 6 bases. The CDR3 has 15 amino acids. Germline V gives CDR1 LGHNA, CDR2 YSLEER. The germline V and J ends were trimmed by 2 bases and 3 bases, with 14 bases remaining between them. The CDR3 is CASSQSIQGIYEQYF. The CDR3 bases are TGCGCCAGCAGCCAAAGCATCCAGGGGATCTACGAGCAGTACTTC.

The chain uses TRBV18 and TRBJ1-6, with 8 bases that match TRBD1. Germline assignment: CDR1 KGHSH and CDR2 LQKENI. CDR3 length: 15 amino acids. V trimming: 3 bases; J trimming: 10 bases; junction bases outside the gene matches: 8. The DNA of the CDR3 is TGTGCCAGCTCACCCTCGACAGGGGCCTTATCACCCCTCCACTTT. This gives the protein CASSPSTGALSPLHF.

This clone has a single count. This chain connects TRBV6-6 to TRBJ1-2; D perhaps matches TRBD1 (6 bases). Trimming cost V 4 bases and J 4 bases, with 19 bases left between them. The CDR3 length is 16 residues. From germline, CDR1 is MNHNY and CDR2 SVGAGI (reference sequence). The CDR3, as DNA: TGTGCCAGCAGTTTGCAGCCGGGGGCGCGAGGCTATGGCTACACCTTC. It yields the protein CASSLQPGARGYGYTF.